What follows is one T cell receptor (beta chain) and its context. This sample stems from a study of blood T cell repertoires in COVID-19. About the study: Nucleic acid was either cDNA or gDNA, and it came from T cells, B-cell-depleted T cells, or PBMCs.

In the authors' workflow: Estimates of nucleated cell counts were drawn from the amplification of reference gene primers. Profiled with immunoSEQ multiplex PCR; TCRdb holds only in-frame clones, not every one. V, J and clone size were drawn from that table, and D and trimming were deduced from the DNA. This sample has around 200,000 clones, with 85% found just once. The J segment lost 5 bases and the V segment lost 0 bases, leaving 4 bases of the junction unmatched. CDR1 and CDR2 from the germline V gene are PRHDT and FYEKMQ (reference sequence). The CDR3 contains 15 residues. Those who participated ranged in age from roughly 18 to 89 years and resided in around 22 US areas.

The chain combines TRBV13 with TRBJ1-1; 9 nucleotides align to TRBD1. Sequencing input: PBMCs or T cells enriched from blood (not recorded which). The sequence derives from a man in his forties who had recovered from COVID-19. The CDR3 DNA follows: TGTGCCAGCAGCTTAGGTTACAGGGGGCGGACTGAAGCTTTCTTT. It codes for CASSLGYRGRTEAFF.